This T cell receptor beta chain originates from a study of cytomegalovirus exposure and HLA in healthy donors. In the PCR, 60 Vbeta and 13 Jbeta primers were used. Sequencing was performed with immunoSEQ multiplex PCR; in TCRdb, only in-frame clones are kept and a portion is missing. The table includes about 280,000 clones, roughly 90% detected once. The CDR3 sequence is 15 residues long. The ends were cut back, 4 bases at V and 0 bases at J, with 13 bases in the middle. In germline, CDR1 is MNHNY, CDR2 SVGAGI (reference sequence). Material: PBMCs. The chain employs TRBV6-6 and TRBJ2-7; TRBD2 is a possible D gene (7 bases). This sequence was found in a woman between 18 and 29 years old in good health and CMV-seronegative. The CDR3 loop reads CASSFPGGHSYEQYF. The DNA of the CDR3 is TGTGCCAGCAGTTTCCCGGGGGGCCACTCCTACGAGCAGTACTTC.